The 27 T cell receptor beta chains in this list originate from one sample, sequenced in a study of blood T cell repertoires in COVID-19 (dated by TCRdb to 2020 to 2022). Libraries were constructed by the immunoSEQ multiplex PCR assay. This immuneACCESS table, as held by TCRdb, lists in-frame sequences with V and J called but not all clones. Of the missing ones, under half trace to an unresolved V gene in checked studies; the others have no known cause. This sample has fewer than 350,000 clones in its table, and 89% of those were observed once. The ten largest account for roughly 5% of the sample. Sequenced material: PBMCs or T cells enriched from blood (not recorded which). Receptors originate from a man in his sixties who had recovered from COVID-19.

This clone was found once. Other DNA variants within this sample encode the same CDR3. The chain combines TRBV28 with TRBJ1-2; tentative D call: TRBD1 (5 bases). The CDR3 loop spans 15 amino acids. Germline lookup yields CDR1 MDHEN and CDR2 SYDVKM. V was cut by 4 bases and J by 0 bases, with 12 bases left in between. The CDR3 bases are TGTGCCAGCAGTTCCACAGGAGTCGCTAACTATGGCTACACCTTC. Its protein product is CASSSTGVANYGYTF.

The V and J genes are TRBV5-1 and TRBJ2-3; possible D gene TRBD2, 5 bases. V lost 0 bases, J lost 8 bases, and 16 bases lay in between. Looked up from germline, CDR1 is SGHRS and CDR2 is YFSETQ. The CDR3 is 15 residues long. In DNA, the CDR3 is TGCGCCAGCAGCTTGGGAGACACGGGGTATGGTACGCAGTATTTT. Protein sequence: CASSLGDTGYGTQYF.

This chain joins TRBV23-1 and TRBJ1-5; D remains ambiguous. TRBV23-1 is an ORF; its function is uncertain. CDR3 length: 17 residues. Trimming removed 6 bases from V and 7 bases from J, with 25 bases in between. Here the CDR3 DNA reads TGCGCCAGCAGCCCGCCCTTCGTGGAGGGATGGATACAGCCCCAGCATTTT. Translated, it gives CASSPPFVEGWIQPQHF.

Here the CDR3 reads CASSYRNYGYTF. The CDR3 region has the DNA TGTGCCAGTAGTTACAGGAACTATGGCTACACCTTC. The V call is TRBV19, the J call TRBJ1-2, with D tentatively TRBD1 (5 bases). The germline V gene has CDR1 LNHDA and CDR2 SQIVND (reference sequence). V was cut by 5 bases and J by 2 bases, with 6 bases left in between. The CDR3 length is 12 residues. The variable domain in full, with the rest retrieved from reference TRBV19 and TRBJ1-2, is DGGITQSPKYLFRKEGQNVTLSCEQNLNHDAMYWYRQDPGQGLRLIYYSQIVNDFQKGDIAEGYSVSREKKESFPLTVTSAQKNPTAFYLCASSYRNYGYTFGSGTRLTVV.

J is TRBJ2-1 and V is TRBV19, with 7 positions matching TRBD1. The J segment lost 1 base and the V segment lost 6 bases, leaving 3 bases of the junction unmatched. Germline V gene data show CDR1 as LNHDA and CDR2 as SQIVND (reference sequence). The CDR3 is 14 residues long. In DNA form, the CDR3 reads TGTGCCAGTAGCAACAGGGGTTCCTACAATGAGCAGTTCTTC. Translation gives CASSNRGSYNEQFF.

This chain joins TRBV19 and TRBJ2-1; 11 bases align to TRBD2. The CDR3 loop spans 16 amino acids. CDR1 is LNHDA and CDR2 is SQIVND in the germline V gene (reference sequence). Trimming took 2 bases from V and 7 from J; bases not matched to a gene: 7. For the CDR3, the DNA is TGTGCCAGTAGTATAACTAGCGGGAGTAAAGGGAATGAGCAGTTCTTC. Its translation is CASSITSGSKGNEQFF.

The chain is built from TRBV6-5 and TRBJ1-1; D uncertain. Germline V CDR1 and CDR2: MNHEY, SVGAGI. The CDR3 runs to 14 residues. The germline V and J ends were trimmed by 5 bases and 4 bases, with 14 bases remaining between them. This chain's CDR3 is CASSPRRRTTEAFF. As DNA, the CDR3 is TGTGCCAGCAGTCCACGGAGGCGGACCACTGAAGCTTTCTTT.

This chain joins TRBV7-2 and TRBJ2-3; 11 nucleotides align to TRBD2. The CDR3 runs to 15 residues. With 8 bases clipped from V and 1 base from J, the junction kept 5 bases outside the gene matches. Per germline, CDR1 SGHTA and CDR2 FQGNSA. The CDR3 DNA reads TGTGCCAGCGGGGTAGCGGGAGGGGGCACAGATACGCAGTATTTT. It codes for CASGVAGGGTDTQYF.

The J gene is TRBJ1-4, the V gene TRBV29-1; no definite D call. This CDR3 comprises 12 residues. CDR1 and CDR2 (germline): SQVTM, ANQGSEA. Trimming took off 7 bases at V and 8 bases at J, with 14 bases between the two ends. The CDR3 region has the DNA TGCAGCGCTTTAGGGTGGAGGGAAAAACTGTTTTTT. Protein: CSALGWREKLFF.

The J gene is TRBJ2-1, the V gene TRBV7-9, with TRBD2 identical over 7 bases. The germline V gene has CDR1 SEHNR and CDR2 FQNEAQ (reference sequence). V shed 2 bases and J 8 bases; nucleotides not matched to a gene: 9. The CDR3 runs to 15 residues. The CDR3 nucleotides read TGTGCCAGCAGCTTACTTGCGGGAGTGTCCCATGAGCAGTTCTTC. It is translated as CASSLLAGVSHEQFF.

This clone appeared a few times. J is TRBJ1-1 and V is TRBV6-1, with D tentatively TRBD1 (5 bases). The CDR3 totals 13 residues. Per the germline V gene, CDR1 is MNHNS and CDR2 is SASEGT. Trimming pared 1 base from V and 8 bases from J, leaving 11 bases between. CDR3 sequence (DNA): TGTGCCAGCAGTGAAGTCGGAGCAGGGGAAGCTTTCTTT. It codes for CASSEVGAGEAFF.

The table lists this clone with a few counts. The V and J genes are TRBV5-6 and TRBJ2-7; 8 nucleotides align to TRBD1. The CDR3 has 16 amino acids. Germline CDR1 and CDR2: SGHDT and YYEEEE. The V gene end was trimmed by 0 bases and the J gene end by 0 bases; junction bases not matched to a gene: 5. The DNA of the CDR3 is TGTGCCAGCAGCTTGGCTTGGACAGGGAGCTCCTACGAGCAGTACTTC. Protein product: CASSLAWTGSSYEQYF.

The chain links TRBV29-1 to TRBJ2-7, with TRBD2 matching over 11 bases. Germline CDR1 is SQVTM and CDR2 is ANQGSEA. The CDR3 has 15 residues. V was clipped by 4 bases and J by 0 bases; unmatched bases: 5. The CDR3 loop is CSVGTSGSSSYEQYF. DNA for the CDR3: TGCAGCGTTGGGACTAGCGGGTCGAGCTCCTACGAGCAGTACTTC.

The rearrangement uses TRBV5-8 and TRBJ2-3; D perhaps matches TRBD2 (5 bases). Germline V CDR1 and CDR2: SGHTS, YDEGEE. With 4 bases removed from V and 4 bases from J, the gap between germline ends came to 7 bases. The CDR3 loop spans 12 amino acids. The DNA of the CDR3 is TGTGCCAGCAGCAGGAGGCCAGATACGCAGTATTTT. This gives the protein CASSRRPDTQYF.

The chain uses TRBV7-3 and TRBJ2-5, with unresolved D. V was clipped by 2 bases and J by 2 bases, with 9 bases between them. The V gene's germline CDR1 is SGHTA and CDR2 FQGTGA. CDR3 length: 14 amino acids. For the CDR3, the DNA is TGTGCCAGCAGCTTATCGGCAGGACAAGAGACCCAGTACTTC. Amino acids: CASSLSAGQETQYF.

The rearrangement links TRBV4-2 to TRBJ2-3, with 11 bases that match TRBD2. The CDR3 has 18 amino acids. Per the germline V gene, CDR1 is LGHNA and CDR2 is YNFKEQ. J gave up 5 bases and V 0 bases, and 10 bases lay outside the gene matches. The CDR3 here is CASSQDSLAGGRVDTQYF. CDR3 bases: TGTGCCAGCAGCCAAGATTCGCTAGCGGGAGGCCGGGTAGATACGCAGTATTTT.

The rearrangement joins TRBV28 to TRBJ1-1, with 7 bases lining up with TRBD1. The trim removed 5 bases at V and 4 bases at J, leaving 10 bases unmatched. This CDR3 is built from 15 residues. The V gene's germline CDR1 is MDHEN and CDR2 SYDVKM. CDR3 coding DNA: TGTGCCAGCAGTATACCTACAGGGGCGACCACTGAAGCTTTCTTT. Its translation: CASSIPTGATTEAFF.

The chain is built from TRBV18 and TRBJ2-1; 9 positions match TRBD2. J was trimmed by 4 bases and V by 0 bases; bases with no gene match: 4. The germline CDR1 and CDR2 sequences are KGHSH and LQKENI. This CDR3 region has 16 residues. The CDR3 loop reads CASSPPSGRKYNEQFF. As DNA, the CDR3 is TGTGCCAGCTCACCACCGAGCGGGAGGAAGTACAATGAGCAGTTCTTC. Based on the CDR3 plus reference TRBV18 and TRBJ2-1, the full variable domain is NAGVMQNPRHLVRRRGQEARLRCSPMKGHSHVYWYRQLPEEGLKFMVYLQKENIIDESGMPKERFSAEFPKEGPSILRIQQVVRGDSAAYFCASSPPSGRKYNEQFFGPGTRLTVL.

The chain links TRBV3-1 (or the pseudogene TRBV3-2) to TRBJ1-4, with TRBD1 matching 9 bases. The CDR3 loop spans 14 amino acids. Germline V gene lookup returns CDR1 LGHDT and CDR2 YNNKEL (reference sequence). Unmatched junction bases numbered 7, after V lost 10 bases and J lost 4 bases. Here the CDR3 DNA reads TGTGCCACTACCGACAGGGGGATTAATGAAAAACTGTTTTTT. It encodes CATTDRGINEKLFF.

This sequence joins TRBV12-3 or TRBV12-4 and TRBJ2-5; maybe TRBD1 (5 bases). The CDR3 extends over 11 amino acids. Trimming stripped 6 bases from V and 3 bases from J, with 5 bases between. Written as DNA, the CDR3 is TGTGCCAGCAGACAGGAAGAGACCCAGTACTTC. Its protein product is CASRQEETQYF.

The rearrangement joins TRBV29-1 to TRBJ2-7, with D tentatively TRBD2 (6 bases). Germline V gene lookup returns CDR1 SQVTM and CDR2 ANQGSEA. Trimming shortened V by 6 bases and J by 4 bases, and 19 bases separated the two germline ends. There are 14 residues in the CDR3. CDR3 sequence reads: CSVIPGGKGYEQYF. In nucleotides, the CDR3 is TGCAGCGTCATCCCTGGGGGGAAGGGGTACGAGCAGTACTTC.

In regard to this clone: This sample includes further DNA sequences coding for the same CDR3. The genes are TRBV5-1 and TRBJ2-1; 8 nucleotides align to TRBD1. Germline lookup yields CDR1 SGHRS and CDR2 YFSETQ. The V and J ends lost 0 bases and 6 bases, in that order; junction bases with no gene match: 2. This CDR3 region has 14 residues. CDR3 loop: CASSLDTGGNEQFF. The CDR3 DNA is TGCGCCAGCAGCTTGGATACAGGGGGCAATGAGCAGTTCTTC.

The chain couples TRBV11-2 to TRBJ2-3; D is perhaps TRBD2 (5 bases). Germline V gives CDR1 SGHAT, CDR2 FQNNGV. This CDR3 has 13 amino acids. V was pared by 7 bases and J by 3 bases, with 11 bases between. CDR3 amino acids: CASNPTGTDTQYF. DNA of the CDR3: TGTGCCAGCAACCCCACGGGGACAGATACGCAGTATTTT.

The chain carries TRBV10-1 and TRBJ2-1, with D possibly TRBD2 on 5 matching bases. The CDR3 is 14 amino acids. V was cut by 4 bases and J by 4 bases, with 11 bases left in between. Germline V gene data show CDR1 as WNHNN and CDR2 as SYGVQD (reference sequence). CDR3 sequence: CASSGIRDYNEQFF. The CDR3 DNA sequence: TGCGCCAGCAGTGGGATTCGGGATTACAATGAGCAGTTCTTC.

This chain connects TRBV28 to TRBJ1-4, with D tentatively TRBD1 (6 bases). The V end lost 4 bases, the J end lost 5 bases, and 17 bases lay between the germline ends. Germline CDR1 is MDHEN and CDR2 is SYDVKM. This CDR3 is 16 amino acids long. The CDR3 region has the DNA TGTGCCAGCAGTTCCGTCCCAGGGGCCTCAAATGAAAAACTGTTTTTT. This codes for CASSSVPGASNEKLFF.

This sequence joins TRBV7-2 and TRBJ2-3, with D perhaps TRBD1 (6 bases). V lost 8 bases and J lost 4, with 16 bases in between. Germline values: CDR1 SGHTA, CDR2 FQGNSA. The CDR3 has 14 residues. CDR3 sequence: CASGWGLRADTQYF. DNA of the CDR3: TGTGCCAGCGGCTGGGGGCTTAGAGCAGATACGCAGTATTTT.

This chain links TRBV9 with TRBJ2-7; 14 bases fit TRBD2. Germline-derived CDR1 and CDR2 are SGDLS and YYNGEE. The CDR3 sequence is 16 residues long. V shed 2 bases and J 3 bases; nucleotides not matched to a gene: 4. The CDR3 is CASSVGTSGRGYEQYF. The DNA for the CDR3 is TGTGCCAGCAGCGTTGGGACTAGCGGGAGAGGCTACGAGCAGTACTTC.